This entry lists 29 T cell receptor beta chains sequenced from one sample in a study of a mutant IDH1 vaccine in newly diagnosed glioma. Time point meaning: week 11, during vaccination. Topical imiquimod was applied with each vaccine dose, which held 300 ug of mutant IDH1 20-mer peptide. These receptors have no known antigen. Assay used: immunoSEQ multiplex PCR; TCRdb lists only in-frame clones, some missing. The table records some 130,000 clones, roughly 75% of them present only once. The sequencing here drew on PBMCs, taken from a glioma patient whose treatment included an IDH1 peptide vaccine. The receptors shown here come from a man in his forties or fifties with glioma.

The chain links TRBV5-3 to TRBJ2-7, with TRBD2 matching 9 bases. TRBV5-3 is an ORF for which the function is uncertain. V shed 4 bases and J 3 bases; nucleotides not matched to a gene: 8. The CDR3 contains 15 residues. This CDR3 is CARSGGLAWVYEQYF. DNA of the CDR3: TGTGCCAGAAGCGGGGGACTAGCTTGGGTCTACGAGCAGTACTTC.

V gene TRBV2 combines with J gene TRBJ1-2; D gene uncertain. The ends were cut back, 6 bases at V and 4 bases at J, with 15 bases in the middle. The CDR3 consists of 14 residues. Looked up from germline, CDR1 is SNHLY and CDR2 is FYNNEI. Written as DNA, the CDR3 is TGTGCCAGCAGACCCGACGGCGGAGGCTATGGCTACACCTTC. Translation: CASRPDGGGYGYTF.

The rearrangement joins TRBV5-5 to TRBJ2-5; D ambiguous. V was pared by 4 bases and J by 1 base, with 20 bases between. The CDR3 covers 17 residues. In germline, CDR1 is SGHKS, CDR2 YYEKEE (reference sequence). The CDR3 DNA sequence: TGTGCCAGCAGCAACGGTAGGAGAAGCCTCCCCCAAGAGACCCAGTACTTC. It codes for CASSNGRRSLPQETQYF.

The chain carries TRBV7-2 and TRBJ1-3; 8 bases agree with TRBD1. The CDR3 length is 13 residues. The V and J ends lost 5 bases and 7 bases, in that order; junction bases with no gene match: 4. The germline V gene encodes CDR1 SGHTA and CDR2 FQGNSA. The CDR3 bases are TGTGCCAGCAGCCGGGACAGGTCCAACACCATATATTTT. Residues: CASSRDRSNTIYF.

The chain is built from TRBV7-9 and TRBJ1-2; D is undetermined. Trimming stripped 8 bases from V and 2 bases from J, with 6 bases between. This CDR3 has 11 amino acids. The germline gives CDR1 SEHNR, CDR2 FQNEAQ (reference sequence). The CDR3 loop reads CASGRNYGYTF. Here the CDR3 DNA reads TGTGCCAGCGGACGGAACTATGGCTACACCTTC.

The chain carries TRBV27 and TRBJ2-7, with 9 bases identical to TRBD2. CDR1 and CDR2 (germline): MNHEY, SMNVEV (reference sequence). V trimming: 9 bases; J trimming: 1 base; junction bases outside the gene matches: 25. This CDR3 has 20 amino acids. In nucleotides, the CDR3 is TGTGCCAGAAAAGGATCGGGGTGGGGTGCGGGAGGGCCTAGATCCTACGAGCAGTACTTC. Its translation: CARKGSGWGAGGPRSYEQYF.

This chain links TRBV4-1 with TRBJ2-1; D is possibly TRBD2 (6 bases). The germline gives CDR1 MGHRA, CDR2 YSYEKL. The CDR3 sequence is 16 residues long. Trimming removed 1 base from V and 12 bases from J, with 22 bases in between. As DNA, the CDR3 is TGCGCCAGCAGCCAAGTCTCGGGGGTGTGGACCGCGGGGCAGTTCTTC. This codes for CASSQVSGVWTAGQFF.

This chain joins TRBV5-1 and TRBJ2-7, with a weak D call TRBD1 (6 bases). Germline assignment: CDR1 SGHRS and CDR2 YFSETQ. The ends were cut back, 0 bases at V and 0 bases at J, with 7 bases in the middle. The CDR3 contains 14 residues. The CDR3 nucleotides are TGCGCCAGCAGCTTGGACAGGGCCTCCTACGAGCAGTACTTC. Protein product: CASSLDRASYEQYF.

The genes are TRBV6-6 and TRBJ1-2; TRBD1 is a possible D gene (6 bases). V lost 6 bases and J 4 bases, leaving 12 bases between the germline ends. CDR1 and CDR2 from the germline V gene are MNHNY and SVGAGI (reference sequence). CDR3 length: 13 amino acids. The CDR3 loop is CASRLGGGYGYTF. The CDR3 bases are TGTGCCAGCAGATTAGGAGGGGGCTATGGCTACACCTTC.

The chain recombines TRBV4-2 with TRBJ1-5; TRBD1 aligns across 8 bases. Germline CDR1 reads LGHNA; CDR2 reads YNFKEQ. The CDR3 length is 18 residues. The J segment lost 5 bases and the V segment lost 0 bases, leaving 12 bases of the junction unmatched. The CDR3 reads CASSQDLGQGASDQPQHF. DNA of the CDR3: TGTGCCAGCAGCCAAGATTTAGGACAGGGCGCGTCGGATCAGCCCCAGCATTTT.

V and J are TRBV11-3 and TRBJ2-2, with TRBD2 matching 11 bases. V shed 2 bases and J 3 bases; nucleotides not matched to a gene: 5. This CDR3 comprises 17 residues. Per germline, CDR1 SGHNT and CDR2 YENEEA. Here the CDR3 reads CASSLRRGLADTGELFF. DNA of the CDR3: TGTGCCAGCAGCTTACGGCGGGGACTAGCGGACACCGGGGAGCTGTTTTTT.

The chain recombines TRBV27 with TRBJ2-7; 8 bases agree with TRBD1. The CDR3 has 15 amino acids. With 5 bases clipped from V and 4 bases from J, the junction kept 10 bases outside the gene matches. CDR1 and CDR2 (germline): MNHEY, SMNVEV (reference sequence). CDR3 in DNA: TGTGCCAGCAGTACCAGACAGGGGACCGCTTACGAGCAGTACTTC. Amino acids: CASSTRQGTAYEQYF.

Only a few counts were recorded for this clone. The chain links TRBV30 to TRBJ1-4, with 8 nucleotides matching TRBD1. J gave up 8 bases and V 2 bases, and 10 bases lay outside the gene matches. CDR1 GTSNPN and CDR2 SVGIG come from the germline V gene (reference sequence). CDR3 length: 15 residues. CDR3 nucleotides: TGTGCCTGGAGTCCCTTTCAGGGGGCGGTGGAAAAACTGTTTTTT. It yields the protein CAWSPFQGAVEKLFF.

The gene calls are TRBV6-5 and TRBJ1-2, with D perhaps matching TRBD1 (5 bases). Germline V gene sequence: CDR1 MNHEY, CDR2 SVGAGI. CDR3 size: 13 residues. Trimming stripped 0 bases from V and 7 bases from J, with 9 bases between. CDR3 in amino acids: CASSYSGGVGYTF. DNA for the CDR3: TGTGCCAGCAGTTACTCTGGAGGGGTTGGCTACACCTTC.

In DNA form, the CDR3 reads TGTGCCAGCTCACCAAAGGCTAGCAATCAGCCCCAGCATTTT. Translating gives CASSPKASNQPQHF. The chain couples TRBV18 to TRBJ1-5; D uncertain. V was clipped by 2 bases and J by 0 bases, with 5 bases between them. Germline assignment: CDR1 KGHSH and CDR2 LQKENI. The CDR3 spans 14 residues.

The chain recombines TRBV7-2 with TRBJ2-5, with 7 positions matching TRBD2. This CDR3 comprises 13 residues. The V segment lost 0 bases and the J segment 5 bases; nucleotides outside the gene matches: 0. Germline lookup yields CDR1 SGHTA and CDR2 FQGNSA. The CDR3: CASSLAGGETQYF. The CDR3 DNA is TGTGCCAGCAGCTTAGCGGGAGGGGAGACCCAGTACTTC.

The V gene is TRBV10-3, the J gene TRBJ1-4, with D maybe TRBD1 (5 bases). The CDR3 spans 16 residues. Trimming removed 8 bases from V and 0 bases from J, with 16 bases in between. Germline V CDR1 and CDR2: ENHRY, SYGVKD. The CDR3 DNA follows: TGTGCCATCGGCAGGGACGGACTAGCAACTAATGAAAAACTGTTTTTT. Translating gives CAIGRDGLATNEKLFF.

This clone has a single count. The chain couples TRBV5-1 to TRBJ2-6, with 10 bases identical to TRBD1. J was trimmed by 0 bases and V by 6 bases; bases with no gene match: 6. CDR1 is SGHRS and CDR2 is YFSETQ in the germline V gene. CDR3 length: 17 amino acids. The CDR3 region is CASTKTGGFSGANVLTF. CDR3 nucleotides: TGCGCCAGCACGAAGACAGGGGGCTTCTCTGGGGCCAACGTCCTGACTTTC. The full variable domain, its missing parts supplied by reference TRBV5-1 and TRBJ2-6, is KAGVTQTPRYLIKTRGQQVTLSCSPISGHRSVSWYQQTPGQGLQFLFEYFSETQRNKGNFPGRFSGRQFSNSRSEMNVSTLELGDSALYLCASTKTGGFSGANVLTFGAGSRLTVL.

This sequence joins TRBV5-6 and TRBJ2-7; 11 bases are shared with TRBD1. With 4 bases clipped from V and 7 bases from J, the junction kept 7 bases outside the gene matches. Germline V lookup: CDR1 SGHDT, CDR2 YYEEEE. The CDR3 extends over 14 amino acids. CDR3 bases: TGTGCCAGCAGCCGGGACAGGGGGTTGGTTGAGCAGTACTTC. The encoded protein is CASSRDRGLVEQYF.

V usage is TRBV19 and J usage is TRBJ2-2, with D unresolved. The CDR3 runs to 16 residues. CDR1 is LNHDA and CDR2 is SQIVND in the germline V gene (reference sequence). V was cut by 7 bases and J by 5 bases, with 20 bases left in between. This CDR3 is CASIRGGPQGTGELFF. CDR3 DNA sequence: TGTGCCAGTATTCGTGGCGGACCCCAAGGGACCGGGGAGCTGTTTTTT.

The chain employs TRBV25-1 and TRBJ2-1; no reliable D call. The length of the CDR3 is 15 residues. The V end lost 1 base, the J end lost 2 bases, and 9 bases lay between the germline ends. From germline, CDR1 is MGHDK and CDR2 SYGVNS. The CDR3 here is CASSELGSPYNEQFF. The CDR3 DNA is TGTGCCAGCAGTGAATTGGGTTCCCCCTACAATGAGCAGTTCTTC.

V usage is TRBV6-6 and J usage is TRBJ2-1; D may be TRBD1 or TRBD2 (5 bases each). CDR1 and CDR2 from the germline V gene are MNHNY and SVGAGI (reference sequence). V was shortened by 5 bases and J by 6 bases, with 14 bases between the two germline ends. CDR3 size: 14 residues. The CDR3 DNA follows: TGTGCCAGCAGTGGGCCGGGGCAGCTCAATGAGCAGTTCTTC. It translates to CASSGPGQLNEQFF.

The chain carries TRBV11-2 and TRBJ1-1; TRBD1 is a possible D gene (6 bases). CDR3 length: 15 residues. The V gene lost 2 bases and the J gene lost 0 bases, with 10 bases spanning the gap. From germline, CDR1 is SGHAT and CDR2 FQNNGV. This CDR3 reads CASSLPRGLNTEAFF. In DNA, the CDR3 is TGTGCCAGCAGCTTACCCAGGGGACTGAACACTGAAGCTTTCTTT.

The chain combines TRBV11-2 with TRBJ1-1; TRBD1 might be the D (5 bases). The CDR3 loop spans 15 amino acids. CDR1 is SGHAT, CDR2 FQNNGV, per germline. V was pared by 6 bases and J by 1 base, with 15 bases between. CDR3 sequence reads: CASRRRTGPNTEAFF. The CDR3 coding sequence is TGTGCCAGCAGACGACGAACGGGGCCGAACACTGAAGCTTTCTTT.

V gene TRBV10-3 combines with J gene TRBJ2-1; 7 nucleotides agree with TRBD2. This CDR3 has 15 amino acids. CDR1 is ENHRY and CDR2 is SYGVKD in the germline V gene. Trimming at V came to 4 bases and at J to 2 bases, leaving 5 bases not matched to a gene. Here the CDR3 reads CAISGRGTTYNEQFF. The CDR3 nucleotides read TGTGCCATCAGTGGTCGCGGGACTACCTACAATGAGCAGTTCTTC.

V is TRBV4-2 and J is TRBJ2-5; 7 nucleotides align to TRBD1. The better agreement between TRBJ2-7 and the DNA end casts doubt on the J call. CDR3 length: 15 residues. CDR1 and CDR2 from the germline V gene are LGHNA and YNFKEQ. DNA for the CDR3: TGTGCCAGCAGCCCAGAGGGGCAGGGGGTCTACGAGCAGTACTTC. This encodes CASSPEGQGVYEQYF.

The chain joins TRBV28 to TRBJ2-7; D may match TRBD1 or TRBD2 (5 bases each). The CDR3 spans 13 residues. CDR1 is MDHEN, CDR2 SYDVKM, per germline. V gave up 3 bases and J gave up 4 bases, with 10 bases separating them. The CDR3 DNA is TGTGCCAGCAGTTTTTACGGGACGTACGAGCAGTACTTC. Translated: CASSFYGTYEQYF.

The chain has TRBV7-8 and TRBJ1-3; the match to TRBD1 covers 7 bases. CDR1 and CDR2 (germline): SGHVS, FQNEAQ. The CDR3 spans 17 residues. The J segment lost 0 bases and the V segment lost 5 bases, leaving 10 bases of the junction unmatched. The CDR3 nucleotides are TGTGCCAGCAGCCCGCAGACAGGGACCATCTCTGGAAACACCATATATTTT. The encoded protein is CASSPQTGTISGNTIYF.

The CDR3 reads CASSIWQNTEAFF. The CDR3 bases are TGTGCCAGTAGTATATGGCAGAACACTGAAGCTTTCTTT. The rearrangement links TRBV19 to TRBJ1-1; D unclear. Germline loops: CDR1 LNHDA, CDR2 SQIVND (reference sequence). With 2 bases removed from V and 1 base from J, the gap between germline ends came to 5 bases. The CDR3 is 13 residues long.